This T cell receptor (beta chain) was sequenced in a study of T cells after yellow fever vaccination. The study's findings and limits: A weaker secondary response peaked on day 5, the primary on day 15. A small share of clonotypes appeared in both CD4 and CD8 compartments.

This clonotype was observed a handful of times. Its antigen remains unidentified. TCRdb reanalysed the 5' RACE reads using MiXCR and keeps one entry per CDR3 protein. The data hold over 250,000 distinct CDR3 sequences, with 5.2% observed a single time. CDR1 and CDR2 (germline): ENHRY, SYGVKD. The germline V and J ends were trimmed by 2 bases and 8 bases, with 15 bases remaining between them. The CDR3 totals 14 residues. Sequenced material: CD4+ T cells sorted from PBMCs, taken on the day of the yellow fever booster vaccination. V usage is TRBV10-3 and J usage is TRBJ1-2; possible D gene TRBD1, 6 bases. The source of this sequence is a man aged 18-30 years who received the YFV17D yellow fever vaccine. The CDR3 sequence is CAISEGIGGAGYTF. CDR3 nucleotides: TGTGCCATCAGTGAGGGTATCGGGGGCGCGGGCTACACCTTC.